Listed here are 27 T cell receptor beta chains from one sample, sequenced in a study of blood T cell repertoires in COVID-19. Produced via immunoSEQ multiplex PCR; TCRdb's table is partial and in-frame only. The repertoire holds 240,000 or so clones, with about 79% as singletons. Sequenced sample: peripheral blood. These receptors originate from a woman older than 75 with acute or convalescent COVID-19.

The chain has TRBV19 and TRBJ1-2, with 9 bases identical to TRBD1. The CDR3 consists of 14 residues. Germline CDR1 is LNHDA and CDR2 is SQIVND (reference sequence). V dropped 7 bases and J dropped 7; count of bases not matched to a gene: 10. As DNA, the CDR3 is TGTGCCAGTACGGAGGACAGGGGTGTAAGTGGCTACACCTTC. Protein product: CASTEDRGVSGYTF.

This rearrangement joins TRBV10-1 to TRBJ1-2; D is possibly TRBD1 (5 bases). Trimming removed 6 bases at V and 6 bases at J, with 14 bases between. The germline gives CDR1 WNHNN, CDR2 SYGVQD (reference sequence). The CDR3 spans 13 residues. The CDR3 DNA sequence: TGCGCCAGCAGCGAGGGCAGGGCGGATGGCTACACCTTC. It yields the protein CASSEGRADGYTF.

The table lists this clone with a few counts. V is TRBV19 and J is TRBJ1-5, with 7 bases identical to TRBD1. The V and J ends lost 5 bases and 9 bases, in that order; junction bases with no gene match: 7. This CDR3 has 13 amino acids. Germline V gene data show CDR1 as LNHDA and CDR2 as SQIVND (reference sequence). Written as DNA, the CDR3 is TGTGCCAGTAGTGCCGACAGGGTGGGGCCCCAGCATTTT. The encoded protein is CASSADRVGPQHF. Based on the CDR3 plus reference TRBV19 and TRBJ1-5, the full variable domain is DGGITQSPKYLFRKEGQNVTLSCEQNLNHDAMYWYRQDPGQGLRLIYYSQIVNDFQKGDIAEGYSVSREKKESFPLTVTSAQKNPTAFYLCASSADRVGPQHFGDGTRLSIL.

Comment on this clone: At the DNA level, this CDR3 is encoded by other sequences in the same sample as well. CDR3 sequence: CASSVQGGTEAFF. As DNA, the CDR3 is TGTGCCAGCAGCGTACAGGGAGGGACTGAAGCTTTCTTT. V is TRBV9 and J is TRBJ1-1, with D possibly being TRBD1 (5 bases). V shed 1 base and J shed 5 bases, with 9 bases lying between them. The CDR3 is made up of 13 amino acids. The V gene's germline CDR1 is SGDLS and CDR2 YYNGEE.

V and J are TRBV3-1 (or the pseudogene TRBV3-2) and TRBJ2-7; 9 bases are shared with TRBD2. After removal of 0 bases from V and 0 bases from J, the junction contained 3 bases not matched to a gene. The CDR3 sequence is 16 residues long. Germline lookup yields CDR1 LGHDT and CDR2 YNNKEL (reference sequence). CDR3 nucleotides: TGTGCCAGCAGCCAAGATCGGCGGGGGGGCTCCTACGAGCAGTACTTC. It specifies CASSQDRRGGSYEQYF.

This chain joins TRBV5-4 and TRBJ2-5; D remains unclear. Trimming shortened V by 0 bases and J by 1 base, and 7 bases separated the two germline ends. CDR3 length: 14 amino acids. CDR1 is SGHNT and CDR2 is YYREEE in the germline V gene (reference sequence). Written as DNA, the CDR3 is TGTGCCAGCAGCTTGGGGGCCAGCCAAGAGACCCAGTACTTC. Translated: CASSLGASQETQYF.

The genes are TRBV6-5 and TRBJ1-3; D gene unclear. The CDR3 contains 15 residues. The germline CDR1 and CDR2 sequences are MNHEY and SVGAGI. V was trimmed by 4 bases and J by 1 base, leaving 11 bases between them. The CDR3 is CASSLTRGSGNTIYF. The DNA of the CDR3 is TGTGCCAGCAGTTTAACCCGCGGATCTGGAAACACCATATATTTT.

There are a few counts of this clone. The CDR3 region is CASSPGGQGVADTQYF. CDR3 coding DNA: TGTGCCAGCAGCCCCGGGGGACAGGGGGTAGCAGATACGCAGTATTTT. The chain carries TRBV11-3 and TRBJ2-3; 11 nucleotides agree with TRBD1. The V gene end was trimmed by 5 bases and the J gene end by 4 bases; junction bases not matched to a gene: 8. CDR3 length: 16 amino acids. The germline V gene has CDR1 SGHNT and CDR2 YENEEA.

The V gene is TRBV19, the J gene TRBJ1-5; 9 nucleotides line up with TRBD1. The CDR3 spans 16 residues. J gave up 0 bases and V 1 base, and 1 base lay outside the gene matches. The germline gives CDR1 LNHDA, CDR2 SQIVND (reference sequence). CDR3 nucleotides: TGTGCCAGTAGTATAGGGACAGGGGCTAGCAATCAGCCCCAGCATTTT. Protein: CASSIGTGASNQPQHF.

Of note for this clone: The sample carries other DNA sequences with the same CDR3. The rearrangement links TRBV27 to TRBJ2-7; TRBD1 might be the D (5 bases). The CDR3 runs to 14 residues. Deletions cut 2 bases from V and 0 bases from J, with 8 bases between. CDR1 MNHEY and CDR2 SMNVEV come from the germline V gene (reference sequence). The CDR3 reads CASSLDSLSYEQYF. Here the CDR3 DNA reads TGTGCCAGCAGTTTAGACAGCCTCTCCTACGAGCAGTACTTC.

The rearrangement uses TRBV28 and TRBJ1-3, with 7 nucleotides matching TRBD1. Germline V gene sequence: CDR1 MDHEN, CDR2 SYDVKM. The J segment lost 3 bases and the V segment lost 4 bases, leaving 6 bases of the junction unmatched. The CDR3 is 15 residues long. CDR3 nucleotides: TGTGCCAGCAGTTCAGCGGACAGGATTGGAAACACCATATATTTT. It codes for CASSSADRIGNTIYF.

The CDR3 region has the DNA TGTGCCAGTAGTAAATTAACAGGGGGCCGATCGAAGACTGAAGCTTTCTTT. It yields the protein CASSKLTGGRSKTEAFF. The J gene is TRBJ1-1, the V gene TRBV19; 9 positions agree with TRBD1. This CDR3 is built from 17 residues. The V gene's germline CDR1 is LNHDA and CDR2 SQIVND (reference sequence). V dropped 4 bases and J dropped 5; count of bases not matched to a gene: 14.

With respect to this clone: At one end the junction does not follow the germline gene, possibly because of a read error. The gene calls are TRBV6-5 and TRBJ2-3; the match to TRBD2 covers 12 bases. CDR3 length: 16 residues. The germline CDR1 and CDR2 sequences are MNHEY and SVGAGI. As DNA, the CDR3 is TGTGCCAGCAGCTACTCTAGCGGGGGGGCCGCAGATACGCAGTATTTT. As protein: CASSYSSGGAADTQYF.

This sequence joins TRBV28 and TRBJ1-5, with 7 bases matching TRBD1. V was clipped by 6 bases and J by 2 bases; unmatched bases: 13. Germline V gene lookup returns CDR1 MDHEN and CDR2 SYDVKM. The CDR3 extends over 17 amino acids. CDR3 nucleotides: TGTGCCAGCAGCCCGAACAGGGCAGGGACAGGCAATCAGCCCCAGCATTTT. Encoded protein: CASSPNRAGTGNQPQHF.

This rearrangement joins TRBV11-2 to TRBJ1-5, with D unclear. Germline V gene lookup returns CDR1 SGHAT and CDR2 FQNNGV. Trimming pared 1 base from V and 5 bases from J, leaving 6 bases between. The CDR3 contains 13 residues. The CDR3 sequence: CASSLGTYQPQHF. In nucleotides, the CDR3 is TGTGCCAGCAGCTTAGGAACATATCAGCCCCAGCATTTT.

This clone was found once. CDR3 region: CASSLPQGFGTNEKLFF. In DNA form, the CDR3 reads TGTGCCAGCAGTTTGCCGCAGGGGTTTGGAACTAATGAAAAACTGTTTTTT. The chain carries TRBV28 and TRBJ1-4; possibly TRBD1 for D (6 bases). With 3 bases removed from V and 1 base from J, the gap between germline ends came to 15 bases. This CDR3 region has 17 residues. CDR1 MDHEN and CDR2 SYDVKM come from the germline V gene.

The DNA of the CDR3 is TGTGCCAGCCGGGGGGGGACCGCTAGCACAGATACGCAGTATTTT. Translating it yields CASRGGTASTDTQYF. The J gene is TRBJ2-3, the V gene TRBV19; 8 bases fit TRBD2. V lost 9 bases, J lost 0 bases, and 8 bases stayed unmatched. The CDR3 extends over 15 amino acids. Germline V gene lookup returns CDR1 LNHDA and CDR2 SQIVND (reference sequence).

This clone was observed a few times. The CDR3 spells CATQQGWGNEQFF. The DNA for the CDR3 is TGTGCCACCCAACAGGGCTGGGGGAATGAGCAGTTCTTC. The rearrangement links TRBV24-1 to TRBJ2-1, with D tentatively TRBD1 (6 bases). The germline V gene has CDR1 KGHDR and CDR2 SFDVKD. The CDR3 totals 13 residues. Trimming shortened V by 9 bases and J by 7 bases, and 15 bases separated the two germline ends.

This sequence joins TRBV5-1 and TRBJ1-1; the D gene is possibly TRBD1 (6 bases). CDR1 is SGHRS, CDR2 YFSETQ, per germline. V shed 2 bases and J shed 0 bases, with 20 bases lying between them. This CDR3 is 18 amino acids long. The DNA for the CDR3 is TGCGCCAGCAGCTTACAGGGTTTGAGTATGGGGATGAACACTGAAGCTTTCTTT. It codes for CASSLQGLSMGMNTEAFF.

The CDR3 DNA follows: TGTGCCAGCAGCCATTCAGACAGATTCGGCACTGAAGCTTTCTTT. Amino acids: CASSHSDRFGTEAFF. The chain employs TRBV3-1 (or the pseudogene TRBV3-2) and TRBJ1-1; perhaps TRBD1 as D (5 bases). The CDR3 length is 15 residues. The V end lost 3 bases, the J end lost 4 bases, and 15 bases lay between the germline ends. CDR1 is LGHDT and CDR2 is YNNKEL in the germline V gene (reference sequence).

There are a few counts of this clone. V usage is TRBV19 and J usage is TRBJ1-1; 12 nucleotides line up with TRBD1. Germline loops: CDR1 LNHDA, CDR2 SQIVND (reference sequence). J was trimmed by 3 bases and V by 7 bases; bases with no gene match: 6. CDR3 length equals 15 residues. The CDR3 DNA is TGTGCCAGTACCCCCGGGACAGGGGGCCACACTGAAGCTTTCTTT. This translates into CASTPGTGGHTEAFF.

The chain couples TRBV4-1 to TRBJ2-7; perhaps TRBD1 as D (5 bases). Germline-derived CDR1 and CDR2 are MGHRA and YSYEKL. The CDR3 contains 15 residues. The V end lost 6 bases, the J end lost 1 base, and 16 bases lay between the germline ends. This CDR3 reads CASRPSSTVSYEQYF. The DNA for the CDR3 is TGCGCCAGCAGGCCATCTTCGACAGTATCCTACGAGCAGTACTTC.

The chain recombines TRBV18 with TRBJ1-5; 11 bases map to TRBD1. J lost 4 bases, V lost 6 bases, and 5 bases had no gene match. The germline gives CDR1 KGHSH, CDR2 LQKENI. The CDR3 extends over 15 amino acids. For the CDR3, the DNA is TGTGCCAGCTCGCCAGGGGACAGGGGGAATCAGCCCCAGCATTTT. Translation gives CASSPGDRGNQPQHF.

This chain links TRBV6-2 or TRBV6-3 with TRBJ2-1, with TRBD1 as a possible D gene (7 bases). The length of the CDR3 is 16 residues. The germline CDR1 and CDR2 sequences are MNHEY and SVGEGT. V lost 8 bases and J 3 bases, leaving 20 bases between the germline ends. CDR3 residues: CASCRLYRGLYNEQFF. The CDR3 DNA reads as TGTGCCAGCTGCCGTCTTTACAGGGGACTCTACAATGAGCAGTTCTTC.

The chain uses TRBV28 and TRBJ1-1; no clear D gene. The CDR3 length is 15 residues. Trimming removed 5 bases from V and 0 bases from J, with 13 bases in between. Looked up from germline, CDR1 is MDHEN and CDR2 is SYDVKM. The CDR3 loop is CASSPRGRMNTEAFF. The CDR3 DNA reads TGTGCCAGCAGTCCTCGAGGAAGAATGAACACTGAAGCTTTCTTT.

CDR3 bases: TGTGCCAGCAGCTTGGGGTCGAGAGCGAACACCGGGGAGCTGTTTTTT. Protein product: CASSLGSRANTGELFF. The chain is built from TRBV5-4 and TRBJ2-2; D remains ambiguous. Per germline, CDR1 SGHNT and CDR2 YYREEE (reference sequence). The CDR3 extends over 16 amino acids. Trimming removed 0 bases at V and 0 bases at J, with 9 bases between.

The genes are TRBV5-5 and TRBJ2-6, with D tentatively TRBD2 (5 bases). This CDR3 contains 17 residues. From germline, CDR1 is SGHKS and CDR2 YYEKEE (reference sequence). V lost 0 bases and J lost 1, with 11 bases in between. The CDR3 reads CASSLGHGGSGANVLTF. The CDR3 DNA sequence: TGTGCCAGCAGCTTGGGTCACGGAGGATCTGGGGCCAACGTCCTGACTTTC.